One sample yielded the 5 T cell receptor beta chains listed below, sequenced in a study of blood T cells in healthy people across ages. Sample-barcoded 5' priming and a J-beta primer mix drove a second PCR of roughly 6 to 12 cycles. TCRdb reprocessed the 5' RACE reads with MiXCR, giving one entry per CDR3 protein. The repertoire holds about 800,000 distinct CDR3 sequences, with roughly 25% as singletons. These data were likewise used in another study, on T cells of mothers and their children.

Sequenced input: blood. The receptors stem from a boy under 18 in good health.

The chain carries TRBV7-9 and TRBJ2-1; 9 nucleotides align to TRBD2. This CDR3 contains 15 residues. Germline CDR1 reads SEHNR; CDR2 reads FQNEAQ (reference sequence). J was trimmed by 7 bases and V by 1 base; bases with no gene match: 5. This CDR3 is CASSLVSLAGNEQFF. CDR3 DNA sequence: TGTGCCAGCAGCTTAGTCTCGCTAGCGGGGAATGAGCAGTTCTTC.

The gene calls are TRBV30 and TRBJ2-7; 8 bases line up with TRBD2. V dropped 2 bases and J dropped 4; count of bases not matched to a gene: 13. The length of the CDR3 is 16 residues. Per germline, CDR1 GTSNPN and CDR2 SVGIG (reference sequence). CDR3 in DNA: TGTGCCTGGAGTCCAATCCCGTGGGGCGGGGGGTACGAGCAGTACTTC. This sequence encodes CAWSPIPWGGGYEQYF.

This clonotype was seen only a few times. The gene calls are TRBV10-3 and TRBJ2-1; 14 nucleotides align to TRBD2. The J segment lost 8 bases and the V segment lost 1 base, leaving 10 bases of the junction unmatched. Germline values: CDR1 ENHRY, CDR2 SYGVKD. The length of the CDR3 is 18 residues. CDR3 sequence reads: CAISELKGTSGSKDEQFF. Here the CDR3 DNA reads TGTGCCATCAGTGAGTTAAAGGGGACTAGCGGGAGTAAAGATGAGCAGTTCTTC.

This clonotype was counted only a few times. J is TRBJ1-4 and V is TRBV12-3 or TRBV12-4; D is possibly TRBD1 (6 bases). The CDR3 consists of 13 residues. V shed 8 bases and J shed 5 bases, with 12 bases lying between them. The CDR3 nucleotides are TGTGCCAGCTCGGGGGGGACAAATGAAAAACTGTTTTTT. This gives the protein CASSGGTNEKLFF.

This clonotype was seen more than once but under ten times. The V call is TRBV7-8, the J call TRBJ2-5; TRBD2 agrees at 12 bases. CDR1 and CDR2 from the germline V gene are SGHVS and FQNEAQ. V was pared by 5 bases and J by 4 bases, with 5 bases of the junction left unmatched. The CDR3 runs to 15 residues. As DNA, the CDR3 is TGTGCCAGCAGCACCCGACTAGCGGGAGCAGAGACCCAGTACTTC. The encoded protein is CASSTRLAGAETQYF.